The rows below give T cell receptor beta chains drawn from one sample of a study of metastatic and nonmetastatic thyroid tumors. With MiXCR, TCRdb called clones anew from the PCR reads. The sample carries a few thousand clones, approximately 40% recorded once. Sequenced input: adjacent normal tissue. These receptors all come from a female donor with papillary thyroid cancer or a benign thyroid nodule (not recorded which). Some clones in this sample may be carry-over from other donors' samples. Each CDR3 is given with its conserved first and last residue. Fields, in order: J gene, D gene, CDR3 length, clone size, V gene, CDR3 protein, CDR3 DNA. The D gene is left open where the match is weak. Some rows mark clone size as missing; the rest say once, few, many or name a class of expanded clone.

j_gene: TRBJ2-7
d_gene: NA
len: 11
abundance: NA
v_gene: TRBV12-3/TRBV12-4
CDR3aa: CASSPNYEQYF
CDR3nt: TGTGCCAGCAGTCCCAACTACGAGCAGTACTTC

j_gene: TRBJ2-7
d_gene: TRBD1
len: 14
abundance: few
v_gene: TRBV2
CDR3aa: CASTYRGPRSEQYF
CDR3nt: TGTGCCAGCACCTACAGGGGCCCTCGATCCGAGCAGTACTTC

j_gene: TRBJ1-4
d_gene: NA
len: 14
abundance: NA
v_gene: TRBV12-3/TRBV12-4
CDR3aa: CASSLRETNEKLFF
CDR3nt: TGTGCCAGCAGCCTCAGGGAGACTAATGAAAAACTGTTTTTT

j_gene: TRBJ2-7
d_gene: NA
len: 12
abundance: NA
v_gene: TRBV24-1
CDR3aa: CATSAQGYEQYF
CDR3nt: TGTGCCACCAGTGCCCAGGGATACGAGCAGTACTTC

j_gene: TRBJ1-6
d_gene: NA
len: 15
abundance: NA
v_gene: TRBV6-2/TRBV6-3
CDR3aa: CASIYTGTLNSPLHF
CDR3nt: TGTGCCAGCATTTACACAGGGACCTTAAATTCACCCCTCCACTTT

j_gene: TRBJ1-6
d_gene: NA
len: 14
abundance: few
v_gene: TRBV11-2
CDR3aa: CASSSDSRNSPLHF
CDR3nt: TGTGCCAGCAGTTCGGACTCCCGTAATTCACCCCTCCACTTT

j_gene: TRBJ2-7
d_gene: TRBD2
len: 15
abundance: few
v_gene: TRBV19
CDR3aa: CASSIETSGSYEQYF
CDR3nt: TGTGCCAGTAGTATTGAAACTAGCGGGTCCTACGAGCAGTACTTC

j_gene: TRBJ2-1
d_gene: TRBD2
len: 12
abundance: NA
v_gene: TRBV29-1
CDR3aa: CSVRAGGNEQFF
CDR3nt: TGCAGCGTTCGAGCGGGAGGAAATGAGCAGTTCTTC

j_gene: TRBJ2-1
d_gene: NA
len: 16
abundance: few
v_gene: TRBV29-1
CDR3aa: CSVEDQNRVTYNEQFF
CDR3nt: TGCAGCGTTGAAGACCAGAACAGGGTAACCTACAATGAGCAGTTCTTC

j_gene: TRBJ1-3
d_gene: NA
len: 15
abundance: NA
v_gene: TRBV12-3/TRBV12-4
CDR3aa: CASKERQTSGNTIYF
CDR3nt: TGTGCCAGCAAAGAGAGGCAAACCTCTGGAAACACCATATATTTT

j_gene: TRBJ2-2
d_gene: NA
len: 16
abundance: few
v_gene: TRBV12-5
CDR3aa: CASGLETEPSAGELFF
CDR3nt: TGTGCTAGTGGTTTGGAGACCGAGCCTTCGGCCGGGGAGCTGTTTTTT

j_gene: TRBJ1-6
d_gene: NA
len: 16
abundance: NA
v_gene: TRBV11-2
CDR3aa: CASSPAPRTHNSPLHF
CDR3nt: TGTGCCAGCAGCCCGGCCCCACGAACCCATAATTCACCCCTCCACTTT

j_gene: TRBJ2-7
d_gene: TRBD1
len: 15
abundance: NA
v_gene: TRBV7-2
CDR3aa: CASSLLGTGGYEQYF
CDR3nt: TGTGCCAGCAGCTTGCTCGGGACAGGGGGCTACGAGCAGTACTTC

j_gene: TRBJ1-2
d_gene: NA
len: 15
abundance: NA
v_gene: TRBV6-2/TRBV6-3
CDR3aa: CASSYSTQLGYGYTF
CDR3nt: TGTGCCAGCAGTTACTCGACCCAGCTAGGCTATGGCTACACCTTC

j_gene: TRBJ1-6
d_gene: NA
len: 16
abundance: NA
v_gene: TRBV20-1
CDR3aa: CSARDITGGDNSPLHF
CDR3nt: TGCAGTGCTAGAGATATCACGGGAGGGGATAATTCACCCCTCCACTTT

j_gene: TRBJ1-1
d_gene: NA
len: 13
abundance: NA
v_gene: TRBV16
CDR3aa: CASSGLSHTEAFF
CDR3nt: TGTGCCAGCAGTGGTCTATCGCACACTGAAGCTTTCTTT

j_gene: TRBJ2-7
d_gene: TRBD2
len: 15
abundance: NA
v_gene: TRBV11-2
CDR3aa: CASSLLAGGTYEQYF
CDR3nt: TGTGCCAGCAGCTTATTAGCGGGGGGGACCTACGAGCAGTACTTC

j_gene: TRBJ1-6
d_gene: NA
len: 13
abundance: NA
v_gene: TRBV19
CDR3aa: CASSMGEGSPLHF
CDR3nt: TGTGCCAGTAGTATGGGTGAGGGGTCACCCCTCCACTTT

j_gene: TRBJ1-6
d_gene: NA
len: 13
abundance: NA
v_gene: TRBV3-1
CDR3aa: CASIQDMGGTLHF
CDR3nt: TGTGCCAGCATCCAAGATATGGGGGGCACCCTCCACTTT

j_gene: TRBJ2-7
d_gene: NA
len: 11
abundance: NA
v_gene: TRBV20-1
CDR3aa: CSAHKGNEQYF
CDR3nt: TGCAGTGCTCACAAAGGTAACGAGCAGTACTTC

j_gene: TRBJ1-4
d_gene: NA
len: 15
abundance: NA
v_gene: TRBV4-2
CDR3aa: CASSQEGQVGEKLFF
CDR3nt: TGTGCCAGCAGCCAAGAGGGGCAAGTGGGGGAAAAACTGTTTTTT

j_gene: TRBJ2-2
d_gene: TRBD2
len: 20
abundance: NA
v_gene: TRBV27
CDR3aa: CASSLFVSSSGGANTGELFF
CDR3nt: TGTGCCAGCAGTTTATTCGTCAGTTCTAGCGGGGGAGCGAACACCGGGGAGCTGTTTTTT

j_gene: TRBJ1-6
d_gene: TRBD1
len: 15
abundance: NA
v_gene: TRBV10-3
CDR3aa: CATSAGTAYNSPLHF
CDR3nt: TGTGCCACCAGTGCTGGGACAGCTTATAATTCACCCCTCCACTTT

j_gene: TRBJ2-3
d_gene: NA
len: 16
abundance: NA
v_gene: TRBV20-1
CDR3aa: CSAQRLEGAHTDTQYF
CDR3nt: TGCAGTGCCCAGAGGCTGGAGGGGGCGCACACAGATACGCAGTATTTT

j_gene: TRBJ1-2
d_gene: NA
len: 14
abundance: few
v_gene: TRBV25-1
CDR3aa: CASSGRDTNYGYTF
CDR3nt: TGTGCCAGCAGTGGCCGGGACACTAACTATGGCTACACCTTC

j_gene: TRBJ2-7
d_gene: TRBD2
len: 14
abundance: NA
v_gene: TRBV28
CDR3aa: CASSLTSGRLEQYF
CDR3nt: TGTGCCAGCAGTCTGACTAGCGGGAGACTCGAGCAGTACTTC

j_gene: TRBJ1-6
d_gene: TRBD1
len: 16
abundance: few
v_gene: TRBV25-1
CDR3aa: CASSEQGVSYNSPLHF
CDR3nt: TGTGCCAGCAGTGAACAGGGGGTATCCTATAATTCACCCCTCCACTTT

j_gene: TRBJ2-1
d_gene: TRBD2
len: 15
abundance: NA
v_gene: TRBV20-1
CDR3aa: CSARGGSGMYNEQFF
CDR3nt: TGCAGTGCTAGAGGCGGAAGCGGGATGTATAATGAGCAGTTCTTC

j_gene: TRBJ2-1
d_gene: NA
len: 12
abundance: few
v_gene: TRBV12-3/TRBV12-4
CDR3aa: CASSPQTVEQFF
CDR3nt: TGTGCCAGCAGTCCCCAGACTGTTGAGCAGTTCTTC

j_gene: TRBJ1-2
d_gene: NA
len: 13
abundance: NA
v_gene: TRBV6-6
CDR3aa: CASSYSAGDGYTF
CDR3nt: TGTGCCAGCAGTTACTCGGCAGGCGATGGCTACACCTTC

j_gene: TRBJ1-6
d_gene: TRBD1
len: 13
abundance: few
v_gene: TRBV20-1
CDR3aa: CSVDRVANSPLHF
CDR3nt: TGCAGTGTTGACAGGGTAGCTAATTCACCCCTCCACTTT

j_gene: TRBJ1-1
d_gene: NA
len: 13
abundance: NA
v_gene: TRBV27
CDR3aa: CASSLIRNTEAFF
CDR3nt: TGTGCCAGCAGTTTGATCAGGAACACTGAAGCTTTCTTT

j_gene: TRBJ1-2
d_gene: NA
len: 12
abundance: NA
v_gene: TRBV28
CDR3aa: CATLRDVYGYTF
CDR3nt: TGTGCCACACTTCGGGATGTCTATGGCTACACCTTC

j_gene: TRBJ2-1
d_gene: TRBD2
len: 19
abundance: NA
v_gene: TRBV18
CDR3aa: CASSQRIAGVGVSYNEQFF
CDR3nt: TGTGCCAGCTCACAACGAATAGCGGGAGTGGGGGTTTCCTACAATGAGCAGTTCTTC

j_gene: TRBJ2-7
d_gene: TRBD1
len: 12
abundance: NA
v_gene: TRBV3-1
CDR3aa: CASSPQGDEQYF
CDR3nt: TGTGCCAGCAGCCCACAGGGGGACGAGCAGTACTTC

j_gene: TRBJ2-1
d_gene: NA
len: 14
abundance: NA
v_gene: TRBV11-2
CDR3aa: CASSLEGQYNEQFF
CDR3nt: TGTGCCAGCAGCTTGGAGGGCCAATACAATGAGCAGTTCTTC

j_gene: TRBJ2-2
d_gene: TRBD2
len: 16
abundance: NA
v_gene: TRBV20-1
CDR3aa: CSARDLAGAGTGELFF
CDR3nt: TGCAGTGCTAGAGACTTAGCGGGAGCGGGCACCGGGGAGCTGTTTTTT

j_gene: TRBJ2-7
d_gene: NA
len: 14
abundance: NA
v_gene: TRBV25-1
CDR3aa: CASSDSRASYEQYF
CDR3nt: TGTGCCAGCAGTGATTCCCGGGCCTCCTACGAGCAGTACTTC

j_gene: TRBJ2-2
d_gene: NA
len: 15
abundance: NA
v_gene: TRBV7-9
CDR3aa: CASRPLQGSAGELFF
CDR3nt: TGTGCCAGCAGGCCGTTACAGGGATCTGCGGGGGAGCTGTTTTTT

j_gene: TRBJ1-2
d_gene: NA
len: 14
abundance: NA
v_gene: TRBV5-1
CDR3aa: CASSLGQESYGYTF
CDR3nt: TGCGCCAGCAGCTTGGGACAGGAGAGCTATGGCTACACCTTC

j_gene: TRBJ2-1
d_gene: NA
len: 15
abundance: NA
v_gene: TRBV20-1
CDR3aa: CSASTFTEMDDEQFF
CDR3nt: TGCAGTGCTTCAACTTTTACGGAAATGGATGATGAGCAGTTCTTC

j_gene: TRBJ1-2
d_gene: NA
len: 13
abundance: NA
v_gene: TRBV6-9
CDR3aa: CASSYKAVNGYTF
CDR3nt: TGTGCCAGCAGTTATAAGGCAGTCAATGGCTACACCTTC

j_gene: TRBJ1-1
d_gene: NA
len: 14
abundance: NA
v_gene: TRBV19
CDR3aa: CASSKGPGNTEAFF
CDR3nt: TGTGCCAGTAGTAAAGGTCCAGGGAACACTGAAGCTTTCTTT

j_gene: TRBJ1-1
d_gene: NA
len: 16
abundance: NA
v_gene: TRBV5-1
CDR3aa: CASRLETGTVNTEAFF
CDR3nt: TGCGCCAGCAGACTCGAAACAGGGACGGTGAACACTGAAGCTTTCTTT

j_gene: TRBJ2-7
d_gene: NA
len: 12
abundance: few
v_gene: TRBV7-6
CDR3aa: CASSAIAYEQYF
CDR3nt: TGTGCCAGCAGCGCGATTGCCTACGAGCAGTACTTC

j_gene: TRBJ1-3
d_gene: NA
len: 13
abundance: many
v_gene: TRBV5-1
CDR3aa: CASRGELGNTIYF
CDR3nt: TGCGCCAGCCGGGGAGAGTTAGGAAACACCATATATTTT